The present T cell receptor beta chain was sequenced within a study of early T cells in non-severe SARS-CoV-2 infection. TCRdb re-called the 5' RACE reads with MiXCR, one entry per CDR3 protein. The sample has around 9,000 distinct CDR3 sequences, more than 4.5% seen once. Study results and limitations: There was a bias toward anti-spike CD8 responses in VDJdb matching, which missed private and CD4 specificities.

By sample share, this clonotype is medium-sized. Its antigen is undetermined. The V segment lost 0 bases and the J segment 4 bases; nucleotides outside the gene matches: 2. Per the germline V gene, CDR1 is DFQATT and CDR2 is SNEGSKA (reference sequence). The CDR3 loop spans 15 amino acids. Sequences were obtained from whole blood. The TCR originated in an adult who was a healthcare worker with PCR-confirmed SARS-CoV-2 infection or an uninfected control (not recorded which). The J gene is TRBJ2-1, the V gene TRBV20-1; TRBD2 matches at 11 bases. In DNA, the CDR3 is TGCAGTGCTAGAGACGGGACTAGCGGTTACAATGAGCAGTTCTTC. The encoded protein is CSARDGTSGYNEQFF.